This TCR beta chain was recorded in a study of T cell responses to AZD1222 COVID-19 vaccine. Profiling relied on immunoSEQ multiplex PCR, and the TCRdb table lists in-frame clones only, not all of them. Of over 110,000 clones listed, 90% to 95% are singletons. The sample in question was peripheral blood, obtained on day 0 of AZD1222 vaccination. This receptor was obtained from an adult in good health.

DNA of the CDR3: TGTGCCAGCAGTGAAGAATCAGGACGTTGGACCGGGGAGCTGTTTTTT. Translation gives CASSEESGRWTGELFF. V gene TRBV2 combines with J gene TRBJ2-2; D not certain. V was trimmed by 1 base and J by 5 bases, leaving 14 bases between them. This CDR3 region has 16 residues. In germline, CDR1 is SNHLY, CDR2 FYNNEI.